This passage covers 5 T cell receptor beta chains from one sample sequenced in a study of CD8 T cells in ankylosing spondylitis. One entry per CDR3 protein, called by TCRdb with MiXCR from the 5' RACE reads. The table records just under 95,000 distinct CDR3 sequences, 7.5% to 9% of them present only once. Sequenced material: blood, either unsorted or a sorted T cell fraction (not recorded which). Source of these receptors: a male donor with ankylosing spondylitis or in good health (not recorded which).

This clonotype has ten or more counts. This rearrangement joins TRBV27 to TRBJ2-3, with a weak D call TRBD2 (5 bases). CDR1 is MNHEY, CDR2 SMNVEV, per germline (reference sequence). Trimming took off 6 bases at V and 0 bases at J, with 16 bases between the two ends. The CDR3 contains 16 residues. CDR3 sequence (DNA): TGTGCCAGCAGCACCAAGAGAGGACTGAGCACAGATACGCAGTATTTT. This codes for CASSTKRGLSTDTQYF.

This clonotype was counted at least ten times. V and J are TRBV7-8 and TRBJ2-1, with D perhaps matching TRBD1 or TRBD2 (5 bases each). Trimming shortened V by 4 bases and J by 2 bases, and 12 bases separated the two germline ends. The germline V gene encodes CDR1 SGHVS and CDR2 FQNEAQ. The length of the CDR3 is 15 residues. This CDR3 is CASSSRETAYNEQFF. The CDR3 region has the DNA TGTGCCAGCAGCTCCAGGGAGACCGCCTACAATGAGCAGTTCTTC.

This CDR3 is CATGWRNTGELFF. CDR3 DNA sequence: TGTGCCACGGGCTGGAGGAACACCGGGGAGCTGTTTTTT. V is TRBV7-2 and J is TRBJ2-2; D unresolved. V was shortened by 10 bases and J by 1 base, with 10 bases between the two germline ends. Per germline, CDR1 SGHTA and CDR2 FQGNSA. The CDR3 has 13 amino acids.

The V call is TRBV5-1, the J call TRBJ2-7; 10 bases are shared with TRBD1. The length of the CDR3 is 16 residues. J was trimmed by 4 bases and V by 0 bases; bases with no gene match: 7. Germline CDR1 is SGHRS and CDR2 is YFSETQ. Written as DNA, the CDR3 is TGCGCCAGCAGCTTGGCGCCGGGACAGGGGTCATACGAGCAGTACTTC. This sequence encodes CASSLAPGQGSYEQYF.

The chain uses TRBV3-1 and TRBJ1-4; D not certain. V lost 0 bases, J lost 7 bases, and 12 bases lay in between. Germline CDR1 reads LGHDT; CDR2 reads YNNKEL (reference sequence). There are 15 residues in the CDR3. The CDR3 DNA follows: TGTGCCAGCAGCCAAGAAGGGCGCGTTGGTGAAAAACTGTTTTTT. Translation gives CASSQEGRVGEKLFF.